Listed here are 12 T cell receptor beta chains from one sample, sequenced in a study of T cells in Graves' hyperthyroidism and ophthalmopathy. Amplification of TCR beta CDR3 regions used RNA as the template. A first-round RT-PCR of the TCR CDR3 used the HTBI primer set. TCRdb processed the multiplex PCR reads anew with MiXCR; each CDR3 protein has one entry. The sample has about 59,000 distinct CDR3 sequences, roughly 50% seen once. Sequenced material: blood. The receptors were gathered from a woman aged 60-75 years with Graves' ophthalmopathy.

This clonotype was detected many times. V usage is TRBV7-9 and J usage is TRBJ2-7; D unresolved. From germline, CDR1 is SEHNR and CDR2 FQNEAQ (reference sequence). There are 12 residues in the CDR3. V lost 5 bases and J lost 5, with 10 bases in between. CDR3 in DNA: TGTGCCAGCAGCACCAGCACCCACGAGCAGTACTTC. Its translation: CASSTSTHEQYF.

A few counts support this clonotype. The chain is built from TRBV7-7 and TRBJ2-1; a weak D match, TRBD2 (6 bases). The CDR3 extends over 13 amino acids. CDR1 is SSHAT and CDR2 is FNYEAQ in the germline V gene (reference sequence). The CDR3: CASGRSPYNEQFF. CDR3 nucleotides: TGTGCTAGCGGACGGAGTCCCTACAATGAGCAGTTCTTC. The whole variable domain, remainder taken from reference TRBV7-7 and TRBJ2-1, is GAGVSQSPRYKVTKRGQDVTLRCDPISSHATLYWYQQALGQGPEFLTYFNYEAQPDKSGLPSDRFSAERPEGSISTLTIQRTEQRDSAMYRCASGRSPYNEQFFGPGTRLTVL.

The gene calls are TRBV4-3 and TRBJ1-1, with D perhaps matching TRBD1 (6 bases). The CDR3 runs to 16 residues. Germline values: CDR1 LGHNA, CDR2 YSLEER. V lost 4 bases to trimming and J lost 5 bases, with 20 bases between them. The CDR3 DNA follows: TGCGCCAGCAGCCCTGGTGGGGCCTTGCAGGGGACTGAAGCTTTCTTT. It translates to CASSPGGALQGTEAFF.

This sequence joins TRBV19 and TRBJ1-2; D is undetermined. Germline CDR1 reads LNHDA; CDR2 reads SQIVND (reference sequence). The CDR3 is 18 amino acids. Trimming removed 4 bases at V and 4 bases at J, with 25 bases between. CDR3: CASSTPSGRQTLIYGYTF. The CDR3 DNA reads TGTGCCAGTAGTACGCCGTCCGGCCGGCAAACCCTGATCTATGGCTACACCTTC.

At least ten counts were recorded for this clonotype. This sequence joins TRBV20-1 and TRBJ2-1; 7 nucleotides agree with TRBD2. Germline CDR1 is DFQATT and CDR2 is SNEGSKA (reference sequence). The trim removed 0 bases at V and 2 bases at J, leaving 4 bases unmatched. The CDR3 runs to 15 residues. In DNA form, the CDR3 reads TGCAGTGCTAGAGAGGCGGCGGGGGCCTACAATGAGCAGTTCTTC. Translation gives CSAREAAGAYNEQFF.

The V gene is TRBV20-1, the J gene TRBJ2-7, with 8 bases matching TRBD2. This CDR3 spans 14 amino acids. V trimming: 3 bases; J trimming: 3 bases; junction bases outside the gene matches: 7. Per germline, CDR1 DFQATT and CDR2 SNEGSKA (reference sequence). CDR3 sequence reads: CSASPSGSGYEQYF. In DNA form, the CDR3 reads TGCAGTGCTAGCCCCAGCGGGAGCGGCTACGAGCAGTACTTC.

The sample holds many counts of this clonotype. The CDR3 sequence is CASSLVPGGSLGEKLFF. The CDR3 nucleotides are TGTGCCAGCAGCTTAGTTCCAGGGGGCTCTCTGGGTGAAAAACTGTTTTTT. The J gene is TRBJ1-4, the V gene TRBV7-6, with 8 bases identical to TRBD1. The CDR3 length is 17 residues. Germline V lookup: CDR1 SGHVS, CDR2 FNYEAQ. Trimming at V came to 1 base and at J to 7 bases, leaving 11 bases not matched to a gene.

V usage is TRBV4-2 and J usage is TRBJ2-3; the match to TRBD2 covers 10 bases. CDR1 LGHNA and CDR2 YNFKEQ come from the germline V gene. The CDR3 sequence is 14 residues long. V was clipped by 5 bases and J by 2 bases; unmatched bases: 1. CDR3 DNA: TGTGCCAGCAGCGGGACTAGCGACACAGATACGCAGTATTTT. Protein product: CASSGTSDTDTQYF.

This clonotype was found many times. This chain connects TRBV6-2 or TRBV6-3 to TRBJ2-1; 10 bases map to TRBD2. The CDR3 is 15 residues long. The V segment lost 4 bases and the J segment 9 bases; nucleotides outside the gene matches: 9. Germline V gives CDR1 MNHEY, CDR2 SVGEGT. CDR3 nucleotide sequence: TGTGCCAGCAGTTTAGCGGGGGGCCGATTCGCTGAGCAGTTCTTC. Translated: CASSLAGGRFAEQFF.

This clonotype was detected ten times or more. J is TRBJ1-6 and V is TRBV7-2, with 9 bases fitting TRBD1. This CDR3 region has 18 residues. Germline lookup yields CDR1 SGHTA and CDR2 FQGNSA. V was pared by 2 bases and J by 0 bases, with 5 bases of the junction left unmatched. The CDR3 DNA follows: TGTGCCAGCAGCTTAAGGGGACAGGGAAGCTCCTATAATTCACCCCTCCACTTT. As protein: CASSLRGQGSSYNSPLHF.

This clonotype was recorded at least ten times. V gene TRBV6-5 combines with J gene TRBJ2-7; 8 nucleotides line up with TRBD1. V shed 6 bases, J shed 3 bases, and the junction held 7 bases outside the gene matches. Germline values: CDR1 MNHEY, CDR2 SVGAGI. The CDR3 runs 14 residues. This chain's CDR3 is CASSSGTGYYEQYF. As DNA, the CDR3 is TGTGCCAGCAGCTCGGGGACAGGCTACTACGAGCAGTACTTC.

V is TRBV29-1 and J is TRBJ1-1; possible D gene TRBD1, 5 bases. Germline-derived CDR1 and CDR2 are SQVTM and ANQGSEA. This CDR3 spans 15 amino acids. The germline V and J ends were trimmed by 6 bases and 0 bases, with 17 bases remaining between them. CDR3 DNA: TGCAGCGTCGGGGGGGACGGACCCATGAACACTGAAGCTTTCTTT. Protein sequence: CSVGGDGPMNTEAFF.